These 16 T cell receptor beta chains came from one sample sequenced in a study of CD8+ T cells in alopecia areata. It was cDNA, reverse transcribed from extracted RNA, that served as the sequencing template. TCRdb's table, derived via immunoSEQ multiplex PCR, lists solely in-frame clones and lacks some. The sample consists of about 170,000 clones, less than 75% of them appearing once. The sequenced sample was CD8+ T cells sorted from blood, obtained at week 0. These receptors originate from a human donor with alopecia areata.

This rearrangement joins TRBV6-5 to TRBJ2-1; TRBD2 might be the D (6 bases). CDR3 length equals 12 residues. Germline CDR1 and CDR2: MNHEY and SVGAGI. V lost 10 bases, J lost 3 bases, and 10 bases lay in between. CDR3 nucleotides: TGTGCCAACCCGACTAGCTACAATGAGCAGTTCTTC. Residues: CANPTSYNEQFF.

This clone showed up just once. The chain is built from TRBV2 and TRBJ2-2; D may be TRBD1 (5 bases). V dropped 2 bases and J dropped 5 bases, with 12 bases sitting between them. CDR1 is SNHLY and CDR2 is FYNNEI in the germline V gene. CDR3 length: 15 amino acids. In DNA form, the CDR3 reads TGTGCCAGCAGTGAAATGAGAGGACATACCGGGGAGCTGTTTTTT. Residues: CASSEMRGHTGELFF.

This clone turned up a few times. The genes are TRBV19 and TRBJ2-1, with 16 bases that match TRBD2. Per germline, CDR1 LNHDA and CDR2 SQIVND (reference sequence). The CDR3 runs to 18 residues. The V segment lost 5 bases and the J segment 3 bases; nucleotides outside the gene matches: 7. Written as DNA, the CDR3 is TGTGCCAGTAGTCCGGGACTAGCGGGGGGGCCTAGCTACAATGAGCAGTTCTTC. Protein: CASSPGLAGGPSYNEQFF.

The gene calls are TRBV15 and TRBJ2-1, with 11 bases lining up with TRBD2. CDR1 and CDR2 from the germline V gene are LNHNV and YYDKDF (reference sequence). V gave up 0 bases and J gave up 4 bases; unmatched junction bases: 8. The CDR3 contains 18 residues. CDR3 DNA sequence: TGTGCCACCAGCAGAGATCTTAGGGGACTAGCGGATTACAATGAGCAGTTCTTC. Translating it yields CATSRDLRGLADYNEQFF. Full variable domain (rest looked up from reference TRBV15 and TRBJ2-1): DAMVIQNPRYQVTQFGKPVTLSCSQTLNHNVMYWYQQKSSQAPKLLFHYYDKDFNNEADTPDNFQSRRPNTSFCFLDIRSPGLGDTAMYLCATSRDLRGLADYNEQFFGPGTRLTVL.

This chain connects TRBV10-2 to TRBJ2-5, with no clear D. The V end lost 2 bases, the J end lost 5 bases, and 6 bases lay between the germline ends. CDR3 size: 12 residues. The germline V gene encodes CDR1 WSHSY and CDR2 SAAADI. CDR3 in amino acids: CASSERWETQYF. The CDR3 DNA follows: TGCGCCAGCAGTGAGAGGTGGGAGACCCAGTACTTC.

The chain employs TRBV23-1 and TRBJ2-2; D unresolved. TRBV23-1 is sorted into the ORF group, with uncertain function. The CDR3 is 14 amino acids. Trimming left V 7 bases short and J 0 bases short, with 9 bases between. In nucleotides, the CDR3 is TGCGCCAGCATCAGCACTCCGAACACCGGGGAGCTGTTTTTT. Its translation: CASISTPNTGELFF.

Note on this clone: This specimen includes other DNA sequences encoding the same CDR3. CDR3 sequence (DNA): TGCAGCGTCCTCGGCACTGAAGCTTTCTTT. Protein sequence: CSVLGTEAFF. The V gene is TRBV29-1, the J gene TRBJ1-1; D is undetermined. Trimming removed 6 bases at V and 4 bases at J, with 6 bases between. The germline V gene encodes CDR1 SQVTM and CDR2 ANQGSEA. This CDR3 has 10 amino acids. Filled out from reference TRBV29-1 and TRBJ1-1, the complete variable domain reads SAVISQKPSRDICQRGTSLTIQCQVDSQVTMMFWYRQQPGQSLTLIATANQGSEATYESGFVIDKFPISRPNLTFSTLTVSNMSPEDSSIYLCSVLGTEAFFGQGTRLTVV.

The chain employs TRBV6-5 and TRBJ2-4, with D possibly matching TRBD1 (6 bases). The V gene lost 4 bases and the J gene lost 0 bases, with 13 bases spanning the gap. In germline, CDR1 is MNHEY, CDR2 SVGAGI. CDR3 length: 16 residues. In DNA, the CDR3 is TGTGCCAGCAGTTTAACAGGGTACCCAGCCAAAAACATTCAGTACTTC. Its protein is CASSLTGYPAKNIQYF.

CDR3 amino acids: CASSVEVGYTDTQYF. DNA of the CDR3: TGTGCCAGCAGCGTAGAGGTCGGATACACAGATACGCAGTATTTT. The rearrangement uses TRBV9 and TRBJ2-3; D uncertain. Germline V gene lookup returns CDR1 SGDLS and CDR2 YYNGEE. The CDR3 loop spans 15 amino acids. V lost 0 bases and J lost 2, with 10 bases in between.

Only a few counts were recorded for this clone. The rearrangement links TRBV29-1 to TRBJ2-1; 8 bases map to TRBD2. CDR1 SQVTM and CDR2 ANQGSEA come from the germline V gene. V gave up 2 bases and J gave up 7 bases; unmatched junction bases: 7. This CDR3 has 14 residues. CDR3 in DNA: TGCAGCGTTGAAATCCGGGGGGGCCCTAATGAGCAGTTCTTC. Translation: CSVEIRGGPNEQFF.

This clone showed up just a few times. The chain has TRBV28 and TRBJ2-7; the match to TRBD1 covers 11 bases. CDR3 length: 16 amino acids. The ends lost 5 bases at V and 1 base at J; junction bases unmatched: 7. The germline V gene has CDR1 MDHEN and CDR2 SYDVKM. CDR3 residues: CASSLHRDRGSYEQYF. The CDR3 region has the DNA TGTGCCAGCAGTCTCCACCGGGACAGGGGGTCCTACGAGCAGTACTTC.

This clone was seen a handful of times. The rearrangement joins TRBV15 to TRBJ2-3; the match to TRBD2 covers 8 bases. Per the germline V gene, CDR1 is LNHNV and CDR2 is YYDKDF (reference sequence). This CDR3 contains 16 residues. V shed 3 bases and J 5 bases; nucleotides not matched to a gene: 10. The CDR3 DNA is TGTGCCACCAGCAGCGGGGGGGCGCCGGAAAGAGATACGCAGTATTTT. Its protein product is CATSSGGAPERDTQYF.

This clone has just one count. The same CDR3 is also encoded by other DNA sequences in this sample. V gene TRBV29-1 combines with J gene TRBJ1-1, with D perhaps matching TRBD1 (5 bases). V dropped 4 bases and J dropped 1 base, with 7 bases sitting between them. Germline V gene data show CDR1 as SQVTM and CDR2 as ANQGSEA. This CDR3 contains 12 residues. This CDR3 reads CSVAGGNTEAFF. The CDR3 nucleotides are TGCAGCGTTGCGGGGGGGAACACTGAAGCTTTCTTT.

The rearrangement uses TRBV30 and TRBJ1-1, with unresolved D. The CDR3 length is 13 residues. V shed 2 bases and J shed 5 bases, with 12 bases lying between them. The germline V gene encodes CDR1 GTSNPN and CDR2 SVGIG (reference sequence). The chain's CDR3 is CAWSPTGGTEAFF. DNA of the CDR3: TGTGCCTGGAGTCCGACGGGAGGGACTGAAGCTTTCTTT.

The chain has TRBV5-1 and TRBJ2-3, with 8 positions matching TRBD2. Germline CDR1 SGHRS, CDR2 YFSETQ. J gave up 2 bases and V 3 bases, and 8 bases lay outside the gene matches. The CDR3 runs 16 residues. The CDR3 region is CASSWETSEHTDTQYF. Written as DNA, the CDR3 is TGCGCCAGCAGCTGGGAGACTAGCGAGCACACAGATACGCAGTATTTT.

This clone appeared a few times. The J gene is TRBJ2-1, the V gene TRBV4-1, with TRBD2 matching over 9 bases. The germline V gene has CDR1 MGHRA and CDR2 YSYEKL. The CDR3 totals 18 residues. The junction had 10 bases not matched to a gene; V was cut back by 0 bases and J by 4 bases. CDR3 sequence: CASSQDALAGSRYNEQFF. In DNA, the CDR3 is TGCGCCAGCAGCCAAGATGCCCTAGCGGGGTCGCGGTACAATGAGCAGTTCTTC.